This TCR beta chain was profiled in a study of metastatic and nonmetastatic thyroid tumors (dated by TCRdb to about 2020). Regarding the complete study: The researchers compared repertoires between peripheral blood samples and tumor or nodule tissue samples from patients with malignant or benign thyroid disease. Results and caveats for the whole study, not just this receptor: In both blood and tumor samples, malignant tumors were reported to have significantly higher TCR beta diversity than benign nodules.

CDR1 GTSNPN and CDR2 SVGIG were looked up in the germline V gene (reference sequence). From the cysteine up to the phenylalanine, the CDR3 has a length of 14 residues. Left in the record is the CDR3 DNA by itself, 42 bases read in frame from the first base. Trimming costs V 0 bases and J 5 bases, and their ends lie 13 bases apart. No patient had received any treatment before thyroid surgery. Using T-cell receptor beta sequencing, the study looked back at clinical samples from patients collected from the early 2010s to the late 2010s. This clone was counted many times. What antigen it recognizes has not been identified. No base quality information exists; no much larger clone differs at one position. Receptors were amplified or captured by PCR. TCRdb lists the instrument as Illumina HiSeq 4000. High-throughput sequencing was used to profile the CDR3 region of the TCR beta-chain in every patient. Turning to the authors' computational methods: CDR3 differences across clinicopathological groups were used to build a classifier for discriminating distant-metastatic papillary thyroid cancer patients. The Shannon index was used to assess repertoire diversity, and the Morisita-Horn index was used to assess tumor-blood repertoire similarity. TCRdb cleaned the public reads at Q25 with fastp, built clones with MiXCR and kept in-frame beta chains. TCRdb assigned the V and J calls; the authors' analysis was not used. This sample comprises 25,000 to 30,000 clones, 14% to 15% of them detected only once. Clones ranked in the top ten supply 2.5% to 3.5% of the sample.

The chain joins TRBV30 to TRBJ1-2, with the D segment identity uncertain. The clonotype originates from a female donor with papillary thyroid cancer or a benign thyroid nodule (not recorded which). Some clones in this sample may be carry-over from other donors' samples. The sequenced material came from blood. Read as DNA, the sequence is TGTGCCTGGAGTGTAATAGGGAACTTTTATGGCTACACCTTC. Protein translation: CAWSVIGNFYGYTF.